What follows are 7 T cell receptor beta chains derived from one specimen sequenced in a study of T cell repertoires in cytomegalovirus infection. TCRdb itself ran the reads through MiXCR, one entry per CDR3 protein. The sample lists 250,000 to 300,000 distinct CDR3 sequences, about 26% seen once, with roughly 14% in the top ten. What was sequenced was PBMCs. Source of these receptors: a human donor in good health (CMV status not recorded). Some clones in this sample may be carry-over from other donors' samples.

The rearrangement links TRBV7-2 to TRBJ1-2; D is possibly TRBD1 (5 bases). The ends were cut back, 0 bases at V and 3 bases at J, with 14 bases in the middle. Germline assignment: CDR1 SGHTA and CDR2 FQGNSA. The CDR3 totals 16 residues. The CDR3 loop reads CASSLALVGRDYGYTF. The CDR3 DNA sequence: TGTGCCAGCAGCTTAGCCTTGGTGGGGCGAGACTATGGCTACACCTTC.

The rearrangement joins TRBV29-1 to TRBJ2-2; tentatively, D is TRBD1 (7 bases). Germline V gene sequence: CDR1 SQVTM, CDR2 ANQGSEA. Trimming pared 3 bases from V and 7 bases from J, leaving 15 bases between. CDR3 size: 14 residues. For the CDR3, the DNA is TGCAGCGTTGATAGAGGGGGCGGGGACGGGGAGCTGTTTTTT. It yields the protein CSVDRGGGDGELFF.

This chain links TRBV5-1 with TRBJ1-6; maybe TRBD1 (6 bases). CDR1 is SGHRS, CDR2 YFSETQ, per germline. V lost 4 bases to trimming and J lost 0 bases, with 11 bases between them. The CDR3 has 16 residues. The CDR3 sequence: CASSLQGGSYNSPLHF. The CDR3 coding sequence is TGCGCCAGCAGCCTACAGGGAGGCTCCTATAATTCACCCCTCCACTTT.

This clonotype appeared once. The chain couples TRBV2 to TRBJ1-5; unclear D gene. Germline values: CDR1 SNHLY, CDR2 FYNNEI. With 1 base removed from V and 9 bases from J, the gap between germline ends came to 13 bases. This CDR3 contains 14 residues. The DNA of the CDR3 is TGTGCCAGCAGTGAAGGGCGGGCAGTCGGGCCCCAGCATTTT. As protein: CASSEGRAVGPQHF.

The CDR3 region has the DNA TGTGCCAGCAGTTTGGAGACAGGGTTCTCCTACAATGAGCAGTTCTTC. Its protein product is CASSLETGFSYNEQFF. V and J are TRBV6-5 and TRBJ2-1; TRBD1 agrees at 7 bases. CDR1 and CDR2 from the germline V gene are MNHEY and SVGAGI. The CDR3 runs 16 residues. The V segment lost 4 bases and the J segment 0 bases; nucleotides outside the gene matches: 6.

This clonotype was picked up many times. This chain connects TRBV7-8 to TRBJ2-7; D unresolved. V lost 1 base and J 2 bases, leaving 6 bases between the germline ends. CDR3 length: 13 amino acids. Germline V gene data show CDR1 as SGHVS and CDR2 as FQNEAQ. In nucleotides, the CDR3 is TGTGCCAGCAGCTTAGTAGGCGCCTACGAGCAGTACTTC. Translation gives CASSLVGAYEQYF.

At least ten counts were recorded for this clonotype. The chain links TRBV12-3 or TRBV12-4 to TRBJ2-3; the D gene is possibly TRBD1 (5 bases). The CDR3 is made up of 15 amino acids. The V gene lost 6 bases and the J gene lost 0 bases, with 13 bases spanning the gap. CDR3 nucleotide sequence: TGTGCCAGCAGAGGACAATCGTCTAGCACAGATACGCAGTATTTT. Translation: CASRGQSSSTDTQYF.